Below, 30 T cell receptor beta chains from the same sample are listed, as sequenced in a study of early T cells in non-severe SARS-CoV-2 infection. One entry per CDR3 protein, called by TCRdb with MiXCR from the 5' RACE reads. Of some 80,000 distinct CDR3 sequences listed, roughly an eighth are singletons. The sequenced sample consisted of whole blood. The receptors were sampled from an adult who was a healthcare worker with PCR-confirmed SARS-CoV-2 infection or an uninfected control (not recorded which).

J is TRBJ1-3 and V is TRBV12-3 or TRBV12-4, with 9 bases fitting TRBD1. The CDR3 has 15 residues. V lost 2 bases to trimming and J lost 5 bases; unmatched junction nucleotides: 4. CDR3 in amino acids: CASSLSGTGRNTIYF. As DNA, the CDR3 is TGTGCCAGCAGTTTATCGGGGACAGGGAGAAACACCATATATTTT.

This clonotype turned up a few times. This chain uses TRBV10-1 with TRBJ1-1; D is perhaps TRBD1 (5 bases). Trimming cost V 4 bases and J 0 bases, with 6 bases left between them. CDR1 is WNHNN, CDR2 SYGVQD, per germline (reference sequence). The CDR3 consists of 13 residues. The CDR3 sequence: CASSGQLNTEAFF. For the CDR3, the DNA is TGCGCCAGCAGTGGACAGTTGAACACTGAAGCTTTCTTT.

This clonotype was counted a few times. CDR3 DNA sequence: TGTGCCAGCCGCCCGGCGGGACAGGGGTTTTACGAGCAGTACTTC. Its protein is CASRPAGQGFYEQYF. This sequence joins TRBV6-1 and TRBJ2-7; TRBD1 agrees at 10 bases. This CDR3 has 15 residues. The junction had 11 bases not matched to a gene; V was cut back by 8 bases and J by 4 bases. Germline V gene data show CDR1 as MNHNS and CDR2 as SASEGT.

This clonotype was counted between two and nine times. V and J are TRBV20-1 and TRBJ2-3, with 9 bases that match TRBD2. The V segment lost 1 base and the J segment 4 bases; nucleotides outside the gene matches: 3. Germline V gene sequence: CDR1 DFQATT, CDR2 SNEGSKA (reference sequence). The CDR3 is 14 residues long. CDR3: CSARVAGAPDTQYF. CDR3 DNA sequence: TGCAGTGCTAGAGTAGCGGGGGCCCCAGATACGCAGTATTTT.

This clonotype was counted between two and nine times. The rearrangement links TRBV9 to TRBJ2-3, with 9 bases fitting TRBD2. Trimming cost V 4 bases and J 5 bases; bases outside gene matches: 14. The germline V gene has CDR1 SGDLS and CDR2 YYNGEE. This CDR3 is 17 amino acids long. The CDR3 nucleotides read TGTGCCAGCAGCACGGGTCTAGGCGGGGGGGCTGTAGATACGCAGTATTTT. Translating gives CASSTGLGGGAVDTQYF.

This clonotype was observed a few times. This chain joins TRBV7-9 and TRBJ2-7; D possibly corresponds to TRBD1 (6 bases). V gave up 1 base and J gave up 3 bases, with 13 bases separating them. Germline lookup yields CDR1 SEHNR and CDR2 FQNEAQ (reference sequence). This CDR3 has 15 amino acids. The CDR3 spells CASSLGQARLYEQYF. The CDR3 nucleotides read TGTGCCAGCAGCTTAGGACAGGCGCGCCTCTACGAGCAGTACTTC.

This clonotype has ten or more counts. This chain joins TRBV20-1 and TRBJ2-3; 13 bases are a match to TRBD2. The CDR3 consists of 20 residues. Germline V lookup: CDR1 DFQATT, CDR2 SNEGSKA (reference sequence). Losses at the gene ends were 0 bases for V and 2 bases for J; bases not matched to a gene: 14. The CDR3 nucleotides are TGCAGTGCTAGAGATCTGGGACTAGCGGGGCCGCCTACTAACACAGATACGCAGTATTTT. The encoded protein is CSARDLGLAGPPTNTDTQYF.

The V and J genes are TRBV5-6 and TRBJ2-3; D ambiguous. The CDR3 totals 13 residues. V was trimmed by 4 bases and J by 3 bases, leaving 9 bases between them. CDR1 and CDR2 (germline): SGHDT, YYEEEE. The CDR3 bases are TGTGCCAGCAGCGTTCAAGGGACAGATACGCAGTATTTT. Translation: CASSVQGTDTQYF.

At least ten counts were recorded for this clonotype. The chain employs TRBV20-1 and TRBJ2-2, with D perhaps TRBD1 or TRBD2 (6 bases each). V was clipped by 0 bases and J by 1 base, with 15 bases between them. The length of the CDR3 is 17 residues. Germline CDR1 and CDR2: DFQATT and SNEGSKA (reference sequence). The CDR3 is CSARDGSGAMNTGELFF. CDR3 sequence (DNA): TGCAGTGCTAGAGATGGGTCGGGGGCTATGAACACCGGGGAGCTGTTTTTT.

There are a few counts of this clonotype. The J gene is TRBJ2-1, the V gene TRBV6-2 or TRBV6-3; weak D call: TRBD1 (6 bases). Germline assignment: CDR1 MNHEY and CDR2 SVGEGT. V was cut by 5 bases and J by 5 bases, with 16 bases left in between. The CDR3 is made up of 15 amino acids. This CDR3 is CASSPMRDTNNEQFF. CDR3 in DNA: TGTGCCAGCAGTCCGATGAGGGACACCAACAATGAGCAGTTCTTC.

This clonotype turned up a few times. The rearrangement joins TRBV19 to TRBJ2-7; 7 bases match TRBD1. Losses at the gene ends were 6 bases for V and 3 bases for J; bases not matched to a gene: 8. The CDR3 length is 14 residues. Germline-derived CDR1 and CDR2 are LNHDA and SQIVND (reference sequence). Written as DNA, the CDR3 is TGTGCCAGTAGCGTCCACAGGGGTTTCTACGAGCAGTACTTC. Translation: CASSVHRGFYEQYF.

This clonotype was counted many times. J is TRBJ1-3 and V is TRBV7-2, with unresolved D. The ends were cut back, 4 bases at V and 2 bases at J, with 12 bases in the middle. The CDR3 totals 15 residues. Looked up from germline, CDR1 is SGHTA and CDR2 is FQGNSA. In DNA form, the CDR3 reads TGTGCCAGCAGCTCGGAGGGTTCAGCTGGAAACACCATATATTTT. It specifies CASSSEGSAGNTIYF.

The V call is TRBV15, the J call TRBJ1-3; 7 bases align to TRBD1. The V segment lost 9 bases and the J segment 5 bases; nucleotides outside the gene matches: 7. CDR1 LNHNV and CDR2 YYDKDF come from the germline V gene (reference sequence). CDR3 size: 13 residues. The CDR3 sequence is CATRGTDRNTIYF. The CDR3 bases are TGTGCCACTAGAGGGACAGATCGAAACACCATATATTTT.

This clonotype was seen ten or more times. The rearrangement joins TRBV9 to TRBJ2-3; no clear D. The V and J ends lost 4 bases and 7 bases respectively, with 19 bases between them. The CDR3 is 15 residues long. Germline CDR1 is SGDLS and CDR2 is YYNGEE. In DNA, the CDR3 is TGTGCCAGCAGCCCAACAAACACACCACAGAATACGCAGTATTTT. It translates to CASSPTNTPQNTQYF.

This clonotype came up a few times. The DNA is left out, because the CDR3 cannot be placed on it with certainty; the CDR3 is given as TCRdb lists it. The J gene is TRBJ1-6, the V gene TRBV30; TRBD1 is the table's D call and was not checked against the DNA. Per germline, CDR1 GTSNPN and CDR2 SVGIG (reference sequence). The CDR3 is 14 residues long, counting both termini. CDR3 residues: CAWSVGTGNSPLHF.

The chain couples TRBV6-6 to TRBJ1-1; 8 bases match TRBD1. CDR1 and CDR2 from the germline V gene are MNHNY and SVGAGI (reference sequence). The CDR3 runs 14 residues. The J segment lost 1 base and the V segment lost 6 bases, leaving 4 bases of the junction unmatched. The CDR3 loop is CASRETGENTEAFF. The CDR3 DNA is TGTGCCAGCAGAGAGACAGGGGAGAACACTGAAGCTTTCTTT.

This clonotype was counted many times. The chain has TRBV4-3 and TRBJ2-5; D call uncertain. Germline CDR1 is LGHNA and CDR2 is YSLEER. The CDR3 is 15 amino acids. V shed 0 bases and J shed 1 base, with 9 bases lying between them. Here the CDR3 reads CASSQEVYPQETQYF. The CDR3 DNA sequence: TGCGCCAGCAGCCAAGAGGTGTATCCCCAAGAGACCCAGTACTTC.

This clonotype has only a few counts. The chain combines TRBV2 with TRBJ1-3; D remains ambiguous. In germline, CDR1 is SNHLY, CDR2 FYNNEI. The V gene lost 11 bases and the J gene lost 0 bases, with 17 bases spanning the gap. CDR3 size: 15 residues. The CDR3 DNA is TGTGCCTGCCGCCGAACCGTGAACTCTGGAAACACCATATATTTT. Translating it yields CACRRTVNSGNTIYF. Using reference TRBV2 and TRBJ1-3 for the parts outside the CDR3, the full variable domain is EPEVTQTPSHQVTQMGQEVILRCVPISNHLYFYWYRQILGQKVEFLVSFYNNEISEKSEIFDDQFSVERPDGSNFTLKIRSTKLEDSAMYFCACRRTVNSGNTIYFGEGSWLTVV.

This clonotype was counted many times. The chain has TRBV21-1 and TRBJ1-1; the table gives TRBD1 as D, unverified against the DNA. TRBV21-1 counts as a pseudogene. This CDR3 contains 14 residues. The CDR3 DNA sequence: TGTGCCAGCAGCAAAGTGGGGGGTGTCACTGAAGCTTTCTTT. It yields the protein CASSKVGGVTEAFF.

CDR3 nucleotides: TGCGCCAGCAATCTAGAGGGGAGGAACACTGAAGCTTTCTTT. This sequence encodes CASNLEGRNTEAFF. The chain employs TRBV5-1 and TRBJ1-1; D is possibly TRBD1 (5 bases). The CDR3 is 14 amino acids. The germline V gene has CDR1 SGHRS and CDR2 YFSETQ. Trimming took off 6 bases at V and 1 base at J, with 13 bases between the two ends.

This clonotype was recorded at least ten times. The CDR3 loop is CASSQGQPGTGELFF. The CDR3 DNA follows: TGCGCCAGCAGCCAAGGCCAGCCTGGCACCGGGGAGCTGTTTTTT. The V and J genes are TRBV4-1 and TRBJ2-2; D gene ambiguous. The CDR3 length is 15 residues. Per the germline V gene, CDR1 is MGHRA and CDR2 is YSYEKL. Trimming left V 1 base short and J 4 bases short, with 10 bases between.

This clonotype appeared many times. The gene calls are TRBV7-9 and TRBJ1-2, with 8 nucleotides matching TRBD1. CDR3 length equals 15 residues. Germline CDR1 reads SEHNR; CDR2 reads FQNEAQ (reference sequence). V lost 7 bases and J lost 4; bases outside the gene matches: 11. The CDR3 DNA reads TGTGCCAGCATTCAACCAGGGGGCACTCGCTATGGCTACACCTTC. This codes for CASIQPGGTRYGYTF. Based on the CDR3 plus reference TRBV7-9 and TRBJ1-2, the full variable domain is DTGVSQNPRHKITKRGQNVTFRCDPISEHNRLYWYRQTLGQGPEFLTYFQNEAQLEKSRLLSDRFSAERPKGSFSTLEIQRTEQGDSAMYLCASIQPGGTRYGYTFGSGTRLTVV.

A few counts support this clonotype. V usage is TRBV20-1 and J usage is TRBJ1-2, with a tentative D call TRBD1 (5 bases). CDR3 length equals 11 residues. V was trimmed by 6 bases and J by 6 bases, leaving 11 bases between them. From germline, CDR1 is DFQATT and CDR2 SNEGSKA (reference sequence). The DNA for the CDR3 is TGCAGTGCCAAACGAGGGGATGGCTACACCTTC. As protein: CSAKRGDGYTF.

Only a few counts were recorded for this clonotype. V is TRBV9 and J is TRBJ2-3; tentative D call: TRBD2 (5 bases). Germline loops: CDR1 SGDLS, CDR2 YYNGEE. The CDR3 contains 16 residues. Trimming left V 0 bases short and J 2 bases short, with 13 bases between. CDR3 DNA: TGTGCCAGCAGCGTAGGCGCAGGAGGATACACAGATACGCAGTATTTT. Amino acids: CASSVGAGGYTDTQYF.

This rearrangement joins TRBV24-1 to TRBJ2-3, with 9 bases lining up with TRBD2. CDR3 length equals 16 residues. CDR1 is KGHDR and CDR2 is SFDVKD in the germline V gene. J was trimmed by 2 bases and V by 5 bases; bases with no gene match: 7. The CDR3 reads CATSAGTSGYTDTQYF. The CDR3 bases are TGTGCCACCAGTGCCGGTACTAGCGGGTACACAGATACGCAGTATTTT.

Concerning this clonotype: A much larger clone lies one base from this, so it may be a read error. The V and J genes are TRBV7-2 and TRBJ2-3; D might be TRBD1 (7 bases). Germline CDR1 and CDR2: SGHTA and FQGNSA. This CDR3 is 12 amino acids long. In DNA form, the CDR3 reads TGTGCCAGCAGTCGGGGGACAGATAAGCAGTATTTT. It specifies CASSRGTDKQYF.

This clonotype was recorded at least ten times. The genes are TRBV5-1 and TRBJ1-6; maybe TRBD1 (5 bases). Germline CDR1 reads SGHRS; CDR2 reads YFSETQ. V was cut by 2 bases and J by 10 bases, with 16 bases left in between. The CDR3 covers 15 residues. DNA of the CDR3: TGCGCCAGCAGCTTATCCGGCAGGGAGAGATCACCCCTCCACTTT. Its protein is CASSLSGRERSPLHF. Full variable domain (rest looked up from reference TRBV5-1 and TRBJ1-6): KAGVTQTPRYLIKTRGQQVTLSCSPISGHRSVSWYQQTPGQGLQFLFEYFSETQRNKGNFPGRFSGRQFSNSRSEMNVSTLELGDSALYLCASSLSGRERSPLHFGNGTRLTVT.

This clonotype showed up just a few times. The chain employs TRBV14 and TRBJ2-1; TRBD2 aligns across 10 bases. This CDR3 comprises 16 residues. From germline, CDR1 is SGHDN and CDR2 FVKESK. V lost 3 bases to trimming and J lost 7 bases; unmatched junction nucleotides: 9. CDR3 DNA: TGTGCCAGCAGCCAGCTCGCAGCGGGGGGGAGAAATGAGCAGTTCTTC. It yields the protein CASSQLAAGGRNEQFF.

V and J are TRBV20-1 and TRBJ2-7; TRBD1 might be the D (5 bases). This CDR3 is 14 amino acids long. Germline assignment: CDR1 DFQATT and CDR2 SNEGSKA (reference sequence). Trimming cost V 5 bases and J 4 bases, with 18 bases left between them. CDR3 amino acids: CSASMDGATYEQYF. The CDR3 coding sequence is TGCAGTGCTTCCATGGATGGGGCTACTTACGAGCAGTACTTC.

This clonotype appeared a few times. The chain recombines TRBV5-4 with TRBJ2-2; a weak D match, TRBD2 (6 bases). Trimming stripped 10 bases from V and 5 bases from J, with 6 bases between. This CDR3 has 10 amino acids. In germline, CDR1 is SGHNT, CDR2 YYREEE (reference sequence). This chain's CDR3 is CAGGTGELFF. CDR3 bases: TGTGCCGGGGGGACCGGGGAGCTGTTTTTT.